This is a list of T cell receptor beta chains from one sample in a study of lymphopenia after photon versus proton radiotherapy. Produced via immunoSEQ multiplex PCR; TCRdb's table is partial and in-frame only. This table has 65,000 to 85,000 clones, around 92% appearing once. Here the sequenced sample was peripheral blood, taken from a patient treated with photon-based radiotherapy. The source is a woman in her thirties or forties with cholangiocarcinoma. CDR3s include the opening cysteine and the closing phenylalanine or tryptophan. Each record gives: V gene, clone size, J gene, D gene, CDR3 protein, CDR3 DNA. A D gene is named only where the DNA matches it firmly. Clone size is shown for a subset of rows, as once, few, many or a class of expanded clone.

>TRBV2|-|TRBJ2-5|-
CASSELPSAAQYF
TGTGCCAGCAGTGAATTACCGTCGGCGGCCCAGTACTTC
>TRBV2|-|TRBJ1-1|-
CASSVQENTEAFF
TGTGCCAGCAGTGTACAGGAGAACACTGAAGCTTTCTTT
>TRBV7-9|-|TRBJ2-1|-
CASSLVSGKLNEQFF
TGTGCCAGCAGCTTAGTTTCTGGGAAACTGAATGAGCAGTTCTTC
>TRBV7-2|-|TRBJ2-5|TRBD2
CASSLSGIETQYF
TGTGCCAGCAGCTTAAGCGGGATAGAGACCCAGTACTTC
>TRBV2|-|TRBJ1-5|TRBD1
CASSESGTGYQPQHF
TGTGCCAGCAGTGAATCCGGGACAGGATACCAGCCCCAGCATTTT
>TRBV27|-|TRBJ2-7|-
CASSLELASQYEQYF
TGTGCCAGCAGTTTAGAACTAGCATCCCAATACGAGCAGTACTTC
>TRBV11-2|once|TRBJ2-7|TRBD2
CASSYGTSGTYEQYF
TGTGCCAGCAGCTATGGGACTAGCGGGACCTACGAGCAGTACTTC
>TRBV7-8|-|TRBJ1-1|TRBD1
CASSRTGLNTEAFF
TGTGCCAGCAGCCGGACAGGACTGAACACTGAAGCTTTCTTT
>TRBV6-6|-|TRBJ1-2|-
CASQQGGYTF
TGTGCCAGCCAACAGGGAGGCTACACCTTC
>TRBV5-1|-|TRBJ2-3|TRBD1
CASSLAGTVTDTQYF
TGCGCCAGCAGCTTGGCGGGGACAGTCACAGATACGCAGTATTTT
>TRBV10-1|-|TRBJ2-2|-
CASSESPNTGELFF
TGCGCCAGCAGTGAGTCCCCGAACACCGGGGAGCTGTTTTTT
>TRBV28|once|TRBJ1-4|-
CASSFGQEKLFF
TGTGCCAGCAGTTTCGGCCAAGAAAAACTGTTTTTT
>TRBV28|-|TRBJ1-2|TRBD1
CASSTGTVDYGYTF
TGTGCCAGCAGCACCGGGACAGTGGACTATGGCTACACCTTC
>TRBV20-1|-|TRBJ2-1|-
CSATAPQQFF
TGCAGTGCTACCGCCCCCCAGCAGTTCTTC
>TRBV5-1|-|TRBJ1-3|-
CASSLGRTALSGNTIYF
TGCGCCAGCAGCTTGGGGCGGACTGCACTTTCTGGAAACACCATATATTTT
>TRBV7-2|-|TRBJ1-1|-
CASSLGFQGYYTEAFF
TGTGCCAGCAGCTTAGGGTTTCAAGGATATTACACTGAAGCTTTCTTT
>TRBV5-1|-|TRBJ1-1|-
CASSFGGSDLNTEAFF
TGCGCCAGCAGCTTTGGGGGGTCAGATTTGAACACTGAAGCTTTCTTT
>TRBV27|-|TRBJ2-7|-
CASSKMGEQYF
TGTGCCAGCAGCAAGATGGGTGAGCAGTACTTC
>TRBV30|-|TRBJ1-5|-
CAWTREGSQPQHF
TGTGCCTGGACGCGAGAGGGGAGTCAGCCCCAGCATTTT
>TRBV30|-|TRBJ1-3|-
CAWSVGSGNTIYF
TGTGCCTGGAGTGTAGGGTCTGGAAACACCATATATTTT
>TRBV14|-|TRBJ2-1|-
CASSQDPTQRGATQPQYNEQFF
TGTGCCAGCAGCCAAGACCCTACTCAACGAGGGGCGACCCAACCACAATACAATGAGCAGTTCTTC
>TRBV18|-|TRBJ1-2|-
CASSPREFYGYTF
TGTGCCAGCTCACCAAGGGAGTTCTATGGCTACACCTTC
>TRBV28|-|TRBJ1-3|-
CASSLFSGNTIYF
TGTGCCAGCAGTCTCTTCTCTGGAAACACCATATATTTT
>TRBV11-3|-|TRBJ1-1|-
CASSLGAATEAFF
TGTGCCAGCAGCTTAGGGGCAGCCACCGAAGCTTTCTTT
>TRBV4-1|-|TRBJ1-2|-
CASSQASGSGYGYTF
TGCGCCAGCAGCCAAGCATCGGGGTCGGGGTATGGCTACACCTTC
>TRBV10-1|-|TRBJ1-1|-
CASSESVNTEAFF
TGCGCCAGCAGTGAGTCCGTAAACACTGAAGCTTTCTTT
>TRBV6-1|-|TRBJ2-7|-
CASDTKTYEQYF
TGTGCCAGCGACACCAAGACCTACGAGCAGTACTTC
>TRBV7-6|-|TRBJ1-1|-
CASSLVSGTEAFF
TGTGCCAGCAGCTTAGTATCAGGCACTGAAGCTTTCTTT
>TRBV4-3|-|TRBJ2-2|-
CASSQDGSSPQIITGELFF
TGCGCCAGCAGCCAAGATGGGTCGAGCCCCCAAATAATCACCGGGGAGCTGTTTTTT
>TRBV5-8|once|TRBJ1-3|TRBD1
CASSNHRDRGSGNTIYF
TGTGCCAGCAGCAACCACCGGGACAGGGGTTCGGGAAACACCATATATTTT
>TRBV28|once|TRBJ2-1|TRBD2
CASSFGLAGETSYNEQFF
TGTGCCAGCAGTTTCGGGCTAGCGGGAGAGACCTCCTACAATGAGCAGTTCTTC
>TRBV20-1|-|TRBJ2-3|-
CSASHTDTQYF
TGCAGTGCTAGTCACACAGATACGCAGTATTTT
>TRBV28|once|TRBJ1-5|-
CASSLLGGASNQPQHF
TGTGCCAGCAGTTTATTGGGAGGGGCCAGCAATCAGCCCCAGCATTTT
>TRBV19|-|TRBJ2-7|TRBD2
CASSMRGGAGDEQYF
TGTGCCAGTAGCATGCGCGGGGGGGCAGGAGACGAGCAGTACTTC
>TRBV7-9|-|TRBJ2-4|-
CASSLPPGNIQYF
TGTGCCAGCAGCTTACCGCCCGGCAACATTCAGTACTTC
>TRBV9|-|TRBJ2-1|-
CASSVGPIANEQFF
TGTGCCAGCAGCGTCGGTCCGATAGCTAATGAGCAGTTCTTC
>TRBV29-1|-|TRBJ1-1|-
CSVGGGSRTEAFF
TGCAGCGTTGGTGGCGGGTCACGGACTGAAGCTTTCTTT
>TRBV10-3|few|TRBJ1-2|-
CAISEIRTHNYGYTF
TGTGCCATCAGTGAGATAAGGACGCATAACTATGGCTACACCTTC
>TRBV2|-|TRBJ2-7|TRBD2
CASSGSGGAYEQYF
TGTGCCAGCAGCGGTAGCGGGGGGGCTTACGAGCAGTACTTC
>TRBV30|-|TRBJ2-1|-
CAWSRRGSYNEQFF
TGTGCCTGGAGTCGGCGGGGCAGCTACAATGAGCAGTTCTTC
>TRBV19|-|TRBJ2-4|TRBD2
CASSTPLSLAGDKNIQYF
TGTGCCAGTAGTACCCCTTTGTCCCTAGCGGGAGACAAAAACATTCAGTACTTC
>TRBV20-1|-|TRBJ2-1|-
CSAIKGVTQFF
TGCAGTGCTATAAAAGGAGTAACGCAGTTCTTC
>TRBV7-8|once|TRBJ2-7|-
CASSPDRDLAYEQYF
TGTGCCAGCAGTCCCGACCGCGACCTCGCCTACGAGCAGTACTTC
>TRBV5-1|-|TRBJ1-2|-
CASSSGHVENYGYTF
TGCGCCAGCAGCTCGGGACATGTAGAAAACTATGGCTACACCTTC
>TRBV11-3|-|TRBJ2-1|TRBD2
CASSPSGVGDEQFF
TGTGCCAGCAGCCCCAGCGGGGTCGGGGATGAGCAGTTCTTC
>TRBV18|-|TRBJ2-7|-
CASSQDSYEQYF
TGTGCCAGCTCCCAAGACAGCTACGAGCAGTACTTC
>TRBV6-5|once|TRBJ1-2|TRBD1
CASSYPGQVDGYTF
TGTGCCAGCAGTTACCCCGGACAGGTTGATGGCTACACCTTC